The 23 T cell receptor beta chains given below trace back to one sample, sequenced in a study of blood T cell repertoires in COVID-19. TCRdb's table, derived via immunoSEQ multiplex PCR, lists solely in-frame clones and lacks some. The table includes 200,000 to 300,000 clones, about four fifths detected once. The specimen sequenced was peripheral blood. Source of these receptors: a man aged 25-45 years who had recovered from COVID-19.

The rearrangement joins TRBV1 to TRBJ2-2; the table's TRBD2 call for D was not verified on the DNA. TRBV1 has pseudogene status. The CDR3 runs 15 residues. The CDR3 coding sequence is TGCACCAGCAGCCAAGTTAGCGACCGGGACGGGGAGCTGTTTTTT. It is translated as CTSSQVSDRDGELFF.

The chain joins TRBV6-5 to TRBJ2-7; TRBD2 is a possible D gene (6 bases). Germline V CDR1 and CDR2: MNHEY, SVGAGI. This CDR3 comprises 12 residues. V was trimmed by 7 bases and J by 4 bases, leaving 11 bases between them. The DNA of the CDR3 is TGTGCCAGCAACCAACGGGGGTACGAGCAGTACTTC. It encodes CASNQRGYEQYF.

The chain carries TRBV7-3 and TRBJ2-7; 9 bases line up with TRBD2. The CDR3 runs 14 residues. Trimming took 5 bases from V and 1 from J; bases not matched to a gene: 3. CDR1 is SGHTA and CDR2 is FQGTGA in the germline V gene. CDR3 protein: CASSPSGVSYEQYF. The CDR3, as DNA: TGTGCCAGCAGCCCTAGCGGGGTTTCCTACGAGCAGTACTTC.

About this clone itself: The sample carries other DNA sequences with the same CDR3. The chain joins TRBV5-5 to TRBJ2-3, with D perhaps TRBD1 (5 bases). CDR1 is SGHKS and CDR2 is YYEKEE in the germline V gene (reference sequence). Trimming pared 4 bases from V and 4 bases from J, leaving 10 bases between. This CDR3 is built from 13 residues. The CDR3, as DNA: TGTGCCAGCAGCCCGACAGTCCCAGATACGCAGTATTTT. This encodes CASSPTVPDTQYF.

The rearrangement joins TRBV5-1 to TRBJ2-3, with D possibly matching TRBD2 (6 bases). Germline V gene sequence: CDR1 SGHRS, CDR2 YFSETQ. The CDR3 is made up of 17 amino acids. Trimming removed 4 bases from V and 4 bases from J, with 22 bases in between. CDR3 DNA sequence: TGCGCCAGCAGCGCGTTCGGGGGAATCCAATTTGCAGATACGCAGTATTTT. This codes for CASSAFGGIQFADTQYF.

This chain connects TRBV5-1 to TRBJ2-3; D gene uncertain. Germline V lookup: CDR1 SGHRS, CDR2 YFSETQ. CDR3 length: 13 residues. Between the trimmed V and J ends, which lost 4 bases and 4 bases, there was a span of 10 bases. As DNA, the CDR3 is TGCGCCAGCAGCCAATTTGGGCCAGATACGCAGTATTTT. This codes for CASSQFGPDTQYF.

The rearrangement links TRBV9 to TRBJ1-2, with no clear D. V was pared by 4 bases and J by 5 bases, with 12 bases between. Germline values: CDR1 SGDLS, CDR2 YYNGEE. The CDR3 sequence is 13 residues long. The CDR3 sequence is CASSPGDIYGYTF. CDR3 DNA sequence: TGTGCCAGCAGCCCAGGTGACATTTATGGCTACACCTTC.

The chain carries TRBV28 and TRBJ1-2; D might be TRBD1 (5 bases). Germline CDR1 is MDHEN and CDR2 is SYDVKM. The CDR3 loop spans 15 amino acids. Trimming stripped 3 bases from V and 1 base from J, with 12 bases between. The CDR3 protein is CASSFLRGGNYGYTF. CDR3 sequence (DNA): TGTGCCAGCAGTTTTCTCCGGGGGGGTAACTATGGCTACACCTTC.

V is TRBV5-6 and J is TRBJ2-7; the match to TRBD1 covers 7 bases. With V trimmed by 1 base and J by 3 bases, 10 bases remained unmatched. Germline V CDR1 and CDR2: SGHDT, YYEEEE. This CDR3 is built from 16 residues. This CDR3 reads CASSLTSGTDRYEQYF. CDR3 nucleotide sequence: TGTGCCAGCAGCTTGACTTCTGGGACAGATCGCTACGAGCAGTACTTC.

The chain uses TRBV7-3 and TRBJ2-3; 8 positions agree with TRBD2. Germline assignment: CDR1 SGHTA and CDR2 FQGTGA. The V gene end was trimmed by 5 bases and the J gene end by 0 bases; junction bases not matched to a gene: 4. This CDR3 has 15 amino acids. The CDR3 protein is CASSTQRGSTDTQYF. Written as DNA, the CDR3 is TGTGCCAGCAGCACCCAGCGGGGGAGCACAGATACGCAGTATTTT.

The chain couples TRBV2 to TRBJ2-3; possible D gene TRBD2, 6 bases. The CDR3 totals 14 residues. Germline-derived CDR1 and CDR2 are SNHLY and FYNNEI. V was pared by 7 bases and J by 2 bases, with 13 bases between. The CDR3 region has the DNA TGTGCCAGCACCTTGAGCGGGTCCACAGATACGCAGTATTTT. It encodes CASTLSGSTDTQYF.

This clone turned up a few times. CDR3: CASSPGYGTYQPQHF. The CDR3 DNA reads as TGTGCCAGCAGCCCTGGATATGGGACTTATCAGCCCCAGCATTTT. The rearrangement links TRBV7-2 to TRBJ1-5; weak D call: TRBD1 (5 bases). Germline CDR1 SGHTA, CDR2 FQGNSA. V shed 5 bases and J shed 5 bases, with 16 bases lying between them. The CDR3 length is 15 residues.

The CDR3: CASQDCLSSYNSPLHF. The CDR3, as DNA: TGCGCCAGCCAAGACTGCCTTAGCTCCTATAATTCACCCCTCCACTTT. The V and J genes are TRBV10-1 and TRBJ1-6; no firm D call. Germline lookup yields CDR1 WNHNN and CDR2 SYGVQD (reference sequence). Trimming stripped 8 bases from V and 0 bases from J, with 14 bases between. This CDR3 spans 16 amino acids.

CDR3: CASRAQPNEKLFF. The CDR3 DNA follows: TGTGCCAGCAGGGCACAACCCAATGAAAAACTGTTTTTT. This chain connects TRBV6-5 to TRBJ1-4; D remains unclear. CDR3 length: 13 residues. V gave up 6 bases and J gave up 5 bases, with 10 bases separating them. Germline lookup yields CDR1 MNHEY and CDR2 SVGAGI.

J is TRBJ1-3 and V is TRBV6-5; TRBD1 is a possible D gene (6 bases). Per germline, CDR1 MNHEY and CDR2 SVGAGI. This CDR3 spans 13 amino acids. V was clipped by 10 bases and J by 3 bases, with 13 bases between them. Here the CDR3 reads CATAGGRGNTIYF. CDR3 in DNA: TGTGCCACGGCCGGGGGGCGTGGAAACACCATATATTTT.

The chain links TRBV7-6 to TRBJ2-7; 10 positions agree with TRBD1. Germline V gives CDR1 SGHVS, CDR2 FNYEAQ. The CDR3 covers 13 residues. The trim removed 5 bases at V and 3 bases at J, leaving 1 base unmatched. The CDR3 region is CASSRTGGYEQYF. The DNA of the CDR3 is TGTGCCAGCAGCAGGACAGGGGGCTACGAGCAGTACTTC.

V is TRBV5-5 and J is TRBJ1-1; D remains unclear. This CDR3 has 13 amino acids. The germline V gene encodes CDR1 SGHKS and CDR2 YYEKEE (reference sequence). Deletions cut 4 bases from V and 5 bases from J, with 12 bases between. The CDR3 bases are TGTGCCAGCAGCCCGTTGGTCGGTACTGAAGCTTTCTTT. Translated: CASSPLVGTEAFF.

This clone was detected only a few times. The chain carries TRBV28 and TRBJ1-6, with 7 positions matching TRBD1. CDR1 is MDHEN and CDR2 is SYDVKM in the germline V gene. Losses at the gene ends were 5 bases for V and 5 bases for J; bases not matched to a gene: 6. The CDR3 has 15 residues. Here the CDR3 reads CASSPSGTDNSPLHF. DNA of the CDR3: TGTGCCAGCAGTCCCTCCGGGACAGATAATTCACCCCTCCACTTT.

This clone was seen just once. The chain recombines TRBV19 with TRBJ2-5; possible D gene TRBD2, 7 bases. Per the germline V gene, CDR1 is LNHDA and CDR2 is SQIVND (reference sequence). The CDR3 consists of 16 residues. V lost 0 bases and J lost 2, with 13 bases in between. This CDR3 is CASSIDGRGPQETQYF. The DNA of the CDR3 is TGTGCCAGTAGTATAGATGGGCGGGGGCCTCAAGAGACCCAGTACTTC.

J is TRBJ2-7 and V is TRBV12-3 or TRBV12-4, with D unclear. The CDR3 has 13 residues. V was shortened by 6 bases and J by 3 bases, with 12 bases between the two germline ends. In DNA, the CDR3 is TGTGCCAGCAGCCGCCTCCACATCTACGAGCAGTACTTC. This sequence encodes CASSRLHIYEQYF.

The rearrangement links TRBV7-9 to TRBJ1-1; D not certain. The V gene's germline CDR1 is SEHNR and CDR2 FQNEAQ (reference sequence). There are 16 residues in the CDR3. The V end lost 3 bases, the J end lost 3 bases, and 17 bases lay between the germline ends. CDR3 residues: CASSLRANGKDTEAFF. The CDR3 region has the DNA TGTGCCAGCAGCTTGAGGGCCAACGGGAAGGACACTGAAGCTTTCTTT.

V usage is TRBV18 and J usage is TRBJ2-1, with D maybe TRBD1 (6 bases). Germline values: CDR1 KGHSH, CDR2 LQKENI. Trimming removed 7 bases from V and 5 bases from J, with 15 bases in between. This CDR3 is 14 amino acids long. This chain's CDR3 is CASLTGSSDNEQFF. The CDR3 bases are TGTGCCAGCTTAACAGGGAGTTCGGACAATGAGCAGTTCTTC.

The chain uses TRBV11-2 and TRBJ2-3; TRBD2 agrees at 8 bases. The CDR3 runs 16 residues. Trimming cost V 1 base and J 0 bases; bases outside gene matches: 3. Germline loops: CDR1 SGHAT, CDR2 FQNNGV. This CDR3 is CASSLGLAQSTDTQYF. The CDR3 nucleotides read TGTGCCAGCAGCTTAGGACTAGCGCAAAGCACAGATACGCAGTATTTT.